This TCR beta chain was recorded in a study of neurological immune-mediated disorders. General study results and limits: Expanded clones shared no CDR3 amino acid sequences across subjects, suggesting private repertoires in all groups.

Time point: technical triplicate 2. The V gene's germline CDR1 is GTSNPN and CDR2 SVGIG (reference sequence). CDR3 length: 13 residues. The V gene lost 0 bases and the J gene lost 5 bases, with 8 bases spanning the gap. The cDNA came from 5'RACE with 10-nucleotide random UMIs. One entry per CDR3 protein results from TCRdb running MiXCR on the 5' RACE reads. This sample carries under 35,000 distinct CDR3 sequences, about 14% of them seen once, and the ten largest clones take 4% to 5.5%. This clonotype occurred many times. Its antigen is unidentified. Input material: CD4+ T cells from blood. The gene calls are TRBV30 and TRBJ2-1; D is possibly TRBD2 (6 bases). This sequence originates from a female donor with HTLV-1-associated myelopathy (HAM/TSP). The CDR3 loop reads CAWSVGEDNEQFF. CDR3 sequence (DNA): TGTGCCTGGAGTGTAGGGGAGGACAATGAGCAGTTCTTC.